This TCR beta chain emerged from a study of glioma-infiltrating T cells after dendritic cell vaccination. The overall study: Patients received three intradermal dendritic cell vaccine injections at biweekly intervals.

The immunoSEQ assay amplified TCRB CDR3 from up to roughly 2 ug DNA. Amplification used 60 V beta primers and 13 J beta primers. Assay used: immunoSEQ multiplex PCR; TCRdb lists only in-frame clones, some missing. The sample contains 91,000 or so clones, less than 90% of which appear only once. Germline V gene sequence: CDR1 MRHNA, CDR2 SNTAGT. The CDR3 is made up of 11 amino acids. V gave up 7 bases and J gave up 10 bases, with 10 bases separating them. Time point here: after dendritic cell vaccination, including at tumor progression/relapse. PBMC were collected before vaccination, two weeks after the third vaccination, and at progression.

The TCR comes from a human donor with glioblastoma. The V and J genes are TRBV6-4 and TRBJ1-4; unclear D gene. The specimen was blood, collected after dendritic cell vaccination. CDR3 coding DNA: TGTGCCAGCAACCAAACGGGAAAACTGTTTTTT. The encoded protein is CASNQTGKLFF.